A single sample is the source of the 32 T cell receptor beta chains below, sequenced in a study of human T cells and chemical hapten exposure. TCRdb called the RACE reads again in MiXCR, with one record for every CDR3 protein. The repertoire holds about 28,000 distinct CDR3 sequences, with around 7.4% as singletons. The time point was: healthy volunteer bleed at 2 weeks. It was unfractionated whole blood from which total RNA was extracted. Sequenced: whole blood. These receptors were taken from a human donor in good health. Some clones in this sample may be carry-over from other donors' samples.

This clonotype was counted at least ten times. The chain employs TRBV20-1 and TRBJ1-1; a possible D gene is TRBD1 (6 bases). CDR1 and CDR2 from the germline V gene are DFQATT and SNEGSKA (reference sequence). V was trimmed by 6 bases and J by 1 base, leaving 15 bases between them. CDR3 size: 14 residues. As DNA, the CDR3 is TGCAGTGCCCCCGGGGACACGCCGAACACTGAAGCTTTCTTT. As protein: CSAPGDTPNTEAFF.

Comments on this clonotype: A read error is possible here, since a much larger clone lies one base away. CDR3 nucleotide sequence: TGTGCCAGCAGCCCGGGACGGTTCTACACCGGGGAGCTGATTTTT. Protein sequence: CASSPGRFYTGELIF. The chain joins TRBV28 to TRBJ2-2; D tentatively reads TRBD1 or TRBD2 (5 bases each). Germline V lookup: CDR1 MDHEN, CDR2 SYDVKM. This CDR3 is 15 amino acids long.

This clonotype was recorded a few times. The rearrangement links TRBV7-2 to TRBJ2-5; 9 bases are shared with TRBD1. Germline-derived CDR1 and CDR2 are SGHTA and FQGNSA. CDR3 length: 16 residues. Trimming at V came to 1 base and at J to 2 bases, leaving 5 bases not matched to a gene. The chain's CDR3 is CASSLGRGQGQETQYF. The DNA for the CDR3 is TGTGCCAGCAGCTTAGGGCGGGGACAGGGACAAGAGACCCAGTACTTC.

This clonotype was observed many times. This rearrangement joins TRBV7-2 to TRBJ2-1; D possibly corresponds to TRBD2 (7 bases). V was shortened by 5 bases and J by 4 bases, with 15 bases between the two germline ends. Germline assignment: CDR1 SGHTA and CDR2 FQGNSA. The CDR3 consists of 15 residues. Here the CDR3 reads CASSQRGGRYNEQFF. The DNA for the CDR3 is TGTGCCAGCAGCCAGAGGGGGGGACGGTACAATGAGCAGTTCTTC. Full variable domain (missing parts from reference TRBV7-2 and TRBJ2-1): GAGVSQSPSNKVTEKGKDVELRCDPISGHTALYWYRQSLGQGLEFLIYFQGNSAPDKSGLPSDRFSAERTGGSVSTLTIQRTQQEDSAVYLCASSQRGGRYNEQFFGPGTRLTVL.

V is TRBV10-3 and J is TRBJ2-3; a possible D gene is TRBD1 (5 bases). The V end was cut by 6 bases, the J end by 8 bases, with 12 bases between. Germline assignment: CDR1 ENHRY and CDR2 SYGVKD. The CDR3 is 12 residues long. The CDR3 protein is CAISAQQGTQYF. The CDR3 nucleotides read TGTGCCATCAGCGCCCAGCAGGGTACGCAGTATTTT.

There are many counts of this clonotype. This chain uses TRBV20-1 with TRBJ2-3, with D unclear. The CDR3 sequence is 11 residues long. Per germline, CDR1 DFQATT and CDR2 SNEGSKA (reference sequence). The ends were cut back, 3 bases at V and 6 bases at J, with 7 bases in the middle. This CDR3 reads CSASRSDTQYF. The DNA for the CDR3 is TGCAGTGCTAGTCGTTCTGATACGCAGTATTTT.

This clonotype came up many times. The chain carries TRBV25-1 and TRBJ2-7, with D perhaps assigned TRBD1 or TRBD2 (5 bases each). Germline V gene sequence: CDR1 MGHDK, CDR2 SYGVNS. This CDR3 contains 14 residues. The V end was cut by 6 bases, the J end by 6 bases, with 18 bases between. DNA of the CDR3: TGTGCCAGCAGCATTGGGGGAGACAGTTCCGAGCAGTACTTC. The encoded protein is CASSIGGDSSEQYF.

By share of the sample, this clonotype is medium-sized. The chain has TRBV20-1 and TRBJ2-2; a weak D match, TRBD2 (6 bases). There are 16 residues in the CDR3. Per the germline V gene, CDR1 is DFQATT and CDR2 is SNEGSKA (reference sequence). Trimming cost V 2 bases and J 0 bases, with 13 bases left between them. In DNA form, the CDR3 reads TGCAGTGCTAGATCCCGGCGGGGAACGAACACCGGGGAGCTGTTTTTT. It encodes CSARSRRGTNTGELFF.

The table lists this clonotype with a few counts. V usage is TRBV5-6 and J usage is TRBJ1-5; TRBD1 matches at 8 bases. Germline V gene data show CDR1 as SGHDT and CDR2 as YYEEEE. V lost 1 base to trimming and J lost 5 bases; unmatched junction nucleotides: 5. This CDR3 is built from 15 residues. The CDR3 DNA reads as TGTGCCAGCAGCTTGACAGGGGGGTCCTATCAGCCCCAGCATTTT. Encoded protein: CASSLTGGSYQPQHF.

This clonotype was seen many times. V gene TRBV4-1 combines with J gene TRBJ1-5, with TRBD1 identical over 10 bases. Germline values: CDR1 MGHRA, CDR2 YSYEKL. This CDR3 region has 15 residues. V dropped 2 bases and J dropped 7; count of bases not matched to a gene: 5. The CDR3 nucleotides read TGCGCCAGCAGCCAATGGACAGGGGGAAACCAGCCCCAGCATTTT. Translated, it gives CASSQWTGGNQPQHF.

In DNA, the CDR3 is TGTGCCAGCAGCTTGAGATGGGGACAGGGATCTTGGGGCTACACCTTC. This codes for CASSLRWGQGSWGYTF. This chain connects TRBV5-6 to TRBJ1-2, with 9 positions matching TRBD1. Unmatched junction bases numbered 12, after V lost 1 base and J lost 8 bases. The V gene's germline CDR1 is SGHDT and CDR2 YYEEEE. The CDR3 has 16 residues.

This clonotype was observed at least ten times. This sequence joins TRBV29-1 and TRBJ2-1; D might be TRBD2 (6 bases). Per germline, CDR1 SQVTM and CDR2 ANQGSEA. V shed 6 bases and J shed 10 bases, with 13 bases lying between them. The CDR3 loop spans 11 amino acids. The CDR3: CSVERGGEQFF. The CDR3 coding sequence is TGCAGCGTGGAACGAGGAGGGGAGCAGTTCTTC.

The chain combines TRBV12-3 or TRBV12-4 with TRBJ2-3; D not certain. Trimming took 4 bases from V and 4 from J, leaving 15 bases between them. This CDR3 contains 15 residues. The CDR3 sequence: CASSSPSARPDTQYF. DNA for the CDR3: TGTGCCAGCAGTTCCCCCTCGGCTCGGCCAGATACGCAGTATTTT.

V usage is TRBV6-5 and J usage is TRBJ2-1; TRBD1 is a possible D gene (6 bases). V lost 4 bases and J lost 4, with 11 bases in between. This CDR3 region has 14 residues. CDR1 is MNHEY, CDR2 SVGAGI, per germline. CDR3 sequence: CASSSGVGYNEQFF. CDR3 bases: TGTGCCAGCAGTTCAGGGGTAGGGTACAATGAGCAGTTCTTC.

The V call is TRBV7-2, the J call TRBJ1-1; the D is unclear. CDR3 length: 14 residues. CDR1 is SGHTA and CDR2 is FQGNSA in the germline V gene. Trimming cost V 3 bases and J 1 base, with 9 bases left between them. The CDR3 sequence is CASSLKRSNTEAFF. In nucleotides, the CDR3 is TGTGCCAGCAGCTTGAAAAGGTCGAACACTGAAGCTTTCTTT.

This clonotype was recorded many times. V is TRBV3-1 and J is TRBJ1-6; D unresolved. This CDR3 spans 14 amino acids. Germline CDR1 reads LGHDT; CDR2 reads YNNKEL (reference sequence). Trimming pared 2 bases from V and 6 bases from J, leaving 8 bases between. In nucleotides, the CDR3 is TGTGCCAGCAGCCAAAGAGAGTCTAATTCACCCCTCCACTTT. This gives the protein CASSQRESNSPLHF.

This clonotype has more than one count but fewer than ten. The chain links TRBV7-2 to TRBJ1-2; D is unclear. V was trimmed by 6 bases and J by 6 bases, leaving 14 bases between them. Germline assignment: CDR1 SGHTA and CDR2 FQGNSA. The CDR3 is 13 residues long. The CDR3 bases are TGTGCCAGCAGTACCGTGGTGATGGATGGCTACACCTTC. It specifies CASSTVVMDGYTF.

This clonotype turned up a few times. The genes are TRBV20-1 and TRBJ2-5; TRBD2 matches at 8 bases. V trimming: 1 base; J trimming: 13 bases; junction bases outside the gene matches: 8. From germline, CDR1 is DFQATT and CDR2 SNEGSKA (reference sequence). The CDR3 loop spans 12 amino acids. The CDR3 bases are TGCAGTGCTAGAGCACGAGCGGGGGCCCCGTACTTC. Translating it yields CSARARAGAPYF.

This clonotype has at least ten counts. This chain connects TRBV3-1 to TRBJ2-5; D possibly matches TRBD1 or TRBD2 (5 bases each). The CDR3 totals 14 residues. CDR1 is LGHDT and CDR2 is YNNKEL in the germline V gene (reference sequence). Trimming left V 1 base short and J 5 bases short, with 11 bases between. The chain's CDR3 is CASSQAGRWETQYF. Written as DNA, the CDR3 is TGTGCCAGCAGCCAAGCAGGGAGATGGGAGACCCAGTACTTC.

V is TRBV3-1 and J is TRBJ2-1; 14 nucleotides line up with TRBD2. The CDR3 length is 17 residues. CDR1 and CDR2 from the germline V gene are LGHDT and YNNKEL (reference sequence). J was trimmed by 8 bases and V by 1 base; bases with no gene match: 7. CDR3: CASSQVVTSGRDDEQFF. The CDR3 DNA follows: TGTGCCAGCAGCCAAGTCGTGACTAGCGGGAGGGACGATGAGCAGTTCTTC.

This clonotype was observed many times. The rearrangement links TRBV20-1 to TRBJ2-1; 12 nucleotides line up with TRBD2. The V gene end was trimmed by 6 bases and the J gene end by 9 bases; junction bases not matched to a gene: 12. The CDR3 sequence is 15 residues long. The V gene's germline CDR1 is DFQATT and CDR2 SNEGSKA (reference sequence). CDR3 coding DNA: TGCAGTGCGAACCCTGTGACTAGCGGGAGAGTTGAGCAGTTCTTC. It codes for CSANPVTSGRVEQFF.

This clonotype was counted many times. This chain joins TRBV6-5 and TRBJ2-7; 10 bases are a match to TRBD1. J was trimmed by 1 base and V by 4 bases; bases with no gene match: 4. This CDR3 region has 15 residues. In germline, CDR1 is MNHEY, CDR2 SVGAGI. CDR3 sequence: CASSFRDRGSYEQYF. Written as DNA, the CDR3 is TGTGCCAGCAGTTTCCGGGACAGGGGTTCCTACGAGCAGTACTTC.

This clonotype was counted ten times or more. The gene calls are TRBV29-1 and TRBJ2-1; TRBD2 matches at 7 bases. Unmatched junction bases numbered 7, after V lost 5 bases and J lost 6 bases. Per the germline V gene, CDR1 is SQVTM and CDR2 is ANQGSEA. This CDR3 region has 13 residues. Written as DNA, the CDR3 is TGCAGCGTTCTCCGCGGGAGAGGCAATGAGCAGTTCTTC. Its protein is CSVLRGRGNEQFF.

By share, this clonotype ranks as medium-sized (0.01 to 0.1%). This chain joins TRBV6-2 or TRBV6-3 and TRBJ2-1; D not certain. The V gene lost 2 bases and the J gene lost 7 bases, with 18 bases spanning the gap. Germline CDR1 and CDR2: MNHEY and SVGEGT. There are 16 residues in the CDR3. CDR3: CASSYMRRTTGNEQFF. CDR3 nucleotides: TGTGCCAGCAGTTACATGAGACGCACTACTGGGAATGAGCAGTTCTTC.

This clonotype appeared many times. V and J are TRBV12-3 or TRBV12-4 and TRBJ2-7; TRBD1 matches 11 bases. The CDR3 contains 14 residues. The V segment lost 3 bases and the J segment 7 bases; nucleotides outside the gene matches: 5. CDR3 sequence reads: CASSLRTGGREQYF. CDR3 coding DNA: TGTGCCAGCAGTTTGCGGACAGGGGGCAGGGAGCAGTACTTC.

This rearrangement joins TRBV4-1 to TRBJ1-1, with 7 bases that match TRBD1. CDR3 length equals 15 residues. Germline loops: CDR1 MGHRA, CDR2 YSYEKL. The J segment lost 4 bases and the V segment lost 6 bases, leaving 11 bases of the junction unmatched. CDR3 amino acids: CASRAEGQVGTEAFF. In DNA form, the CDR3 reads TGCGCCAGCAGAGCTGAAGGACAGGTGGGCACTGAAGCTTTCTTT.

There are many counts of this clonotype. The J gene is TRBJ2-5, the V gene TRBV6-5, with D perhaps TRBD2 (6 bases). The V end was cut by 0 bases, the J end by 4 bases, with 15 bases between. The CDR3 contains 16 residues. Germline V gene sequence: CDR1 MNHEY, CDR2 SVGAGI. The CDR3 DNA reads TGTGCCAGCAGTTACTCAATTCCAAGGGGAGGAGAGACCCAGTACTTC. Its translation is CASSYSIPRGGETQYF.

This clonotype was recorded many times. The chain recombines TRBV7-2 with TRBJ2-3, with D perhaps matching TRBD1 (6 bases). The CDR3 runs 13 residues. CDR1 and CDR2 from the germline V gene are SGHTA and FQGNSA. The V end lost 6 bases, the J end lost 2 bases, and 9 bases lay between the germline ends. The CDR3 sequence: CASSWDNTDTQYF. The CDR3 coding sequence is TGTGCCAGCAGTTGGGACAACACAGATACGCAGTATTTT.

The sample holds many counts of this clonotype. This chain links TRBV6-6 with TRBJ2-3; 9 nucleotides line up with TRBD2. There are 14 residues in the CDR3. V shed 8 bases and J 2 bases; nucleotides not matched to a gene: 5. From germline, CDR1 is MNHNY and CDR2 SVGAGI (reference sequence). The CDR3 bases are TGTGCCAGCCAGCGGGAGGAGAACACAGATACGCAGTATTTT. It encodes CASQREENTDTQYF.

The chain has TRBV7-4 and TRBJ1-6; perhaps TRBD1 as D (6 bases). Germline values: CDR1 SGHVT, CDR2 SQSDAQ. V lost 0 bases, J lost 2 bases, and 11 bases lay in between. The CDR3 is made up of 17 amino acids. CDR3 in DNA: TGTGCCAGCAGCTTAGCGGCCAGGGGCCCCTATAATTCACCCCTCCACTTT. Amino acid sequence: CASSLAARGPYNSPLHF.

The sample holds many counts of this clonotype. The chain is built from TRBV6-6 and TRBJ1-1, with TRBD1 as a possible D gene (5 bases). The V gene's germline CDR1 is MNHNY and CDR2 SVGAGI (reference sequence). Trimming took 7 bases from V and 2 from J, leaving 20 bases between them. The CDR3 runs to 16 residues. CDR3 protein: CASTDPPGRRNTEAFF. As DNA, the CDR3 is TGTGCCAGCACCGATCCTCCGGGACGGAGAAACACTGAAGCTTTCTTT.

This clonotype was found many times. The J gene is TRBJ1-1, the V gene TRBV6-2 or TRBV6-3; 7 bases are shared with TRBD1. The germline V gene encodes CDR1 MNHEY and CDR2 SVGEGT. Losses at the gene ends were 6 bases for V and 0 bases for J; bases not matched to a gene: 4. The CDR3 spans 14 residues. CDR3: CASREDRMNTEAFF. The CDR3 bases are TGTGCCAGCAGGGAGGACAGGATGAACACTGAAGCTTTCTTT.